This is a list of T cell receptor beta chains from one sample in a study of blood T cell repertoires in COVID-19. Assay used: immunoSEQ multiplex PCR; TCRdb lists only in-frame clones, some missing. The top ten clones hold approximately 20% of a sample with fewer than 20,000 clones, roughly four fifths of them seen once. Specimen: peripheral blood. The source of these receptors is a man of 80 years or more with active COVID-19. CDR3s include the opening cysteine and the closing phenylalanine or tryptophan. Fields, in order: CDR3 protein, CDR3 DNA, D gene, clone size, J gene, V gene. The D gene is left open where the match is weak. The size of a clone is reported for some rows only, either as once, few or many, or as a class for expanded clones.

CASSIGGRDNQPQHF | TGTGCCAGTAGTATCGGTGGGCGGGACAATCAGCCCCAGCATTTT | - | - | TRBJ1-5 | TRBV19
CASSPRGSGMGSYNEQFF | TGTGCCAGCAGCCCCAGAGGTAGCGGGATGGGCTCCTACAATGAGCAGTTCTTC | TRBD2 | - | TRBJ2-1 | TRBV7-2
CASSKAQTLPQSNTEAFF | TGTGCCAGCAGCAAAGCGCAGACATTACCTCAATCGAACACTGAAGCTTTCTTT | - | - | TRBJ1-1 | TRBV21-1
CASSLAPRNYGYTF | TGTGCCAGCAGTTTAGCCCCCCGGAACTATGGCTACACCTTC | - | - | TRBJ1-2 | TRBV27
CASSRETPSSYEQYF | TGTGCCAGTAGTAGGGAGACTCCTAGCTCCTACGAGCAGTACTTC | - | - | TRBJ2-7 | TRBV19
CASKTSGLYEQYF | TGTGCCAGCAAGACTTCAGGGCTCTACGAGCAGTACTTC | - | - | TRBJ2-7 | TRBV2
CASSLVSGRGYEQYF | TGTGCCAGCAGCTTAGTTTCGGGCAGGGGCTACGAGCAGTACTTC | - | - | TRBJ2-7 | TRBV7-2
CASRGIGGYNQPQHF | TGTGCCAGCAGGGGGATTGGGGGCTACAATCAGCCCCAGCATTTT | - | - | TRBJ1-5 | TRBV28
CASSSNDRDNNEQFF | TGCGCCAGCAGCTCTAACGACAGGGATAACAATGAGCAGTTCTTC | TRBD1 | - | TRBJ2-1 | TRBV5-1
CASSYGTGGMNTEAFF | TGTGCCAGCAGTTACGGGACGGGGGGGATGAACACTGAAGCTTTCTTT | - | once | TRBJ1-1 | TRBV6-5
CASSDGLLQETQYF | TGCGCCAGCAGTGATGGACTCCTCCAAGAGACCCAGTACTTC | - | - | TRBJ2-5 | TRBV10-2
CASSLGAFSYNEQFF | TGTGCCAGCAGCTTAGGCGCCTTCTCCTACAATGAGCAGTTCTTC | - | - | TRBJ2-1 | TRBV7-9
CASSIEDGLGEQYF | TGTGCCAGCAGCATTGAAGACGGTCTAGGCGAGCAGTACTTC | - | once | TRBJ2-7 | TRBV27
CAWGTRGSFWEAFF | TGTGCCTGGGGGACGCGGGGGTCATTCTGGGAAGCTTTCTTT | - | - | TRBJ1-1 | TRBV30
CASSSSLGAEFF | TGTGCCAGCAGCTCGTCTCTGGGAGCAGAGTTTTTC | - | once | TRBJ1-2 | TRBV5-4
CASSDISGRAEQFF | TGCGCCAGCAGCGACATTAGCGGGAGGGCAGAGCAGTTCTTC | TRBD2 | - | TRBJ2-1 | TRBV5-1
CASSQDGFEQYF | TGCGCCAGCAGCCAAGACGGTTTCGAGCAGTACTTC | - | few | TRBJ2-7 | TRBV4-3
CASSSSGTSGKLTSSYNEQFF | TGTGCCAGCAGTTCCTCCGGGACTAGCGGGAAGCTCACTAGCTCCTACAATGAGCAGTTCTTC | TRBD2 | - | TRBJ2-1 | TRBV6-2/TRBV6-3
CSVGLAGGLTYNEQFF | TGCAGCGTCGGACTAGCGGGAGGACTAACCTACAATGAGCAGTTCTTC | TRBD2 | few | TRBJ2-1 | TRBV29-1
CATSDVGRDQPQHF | TGTGCCACCAGTGATGTAGGGCGGGATCAGCCCCAGCATTTT | - | - | TRBJ1-5 | TRBV24-1
CASGSLGAGVEDTQYF | TGTGCCAGCGGCTCCCTAGGAGCGGGAGTAGAAGATACGCAGTATTTT | TRBD2 | - | TRBJ2-3 | TRBV7-2
CASRASGRPSHYEQYF | TGCGCCAGCAGGGCTAGCGGGAGGCCTTCCCACTACGAGCAGTACTTC | TRBD2 | few | TRBJ2-7 | TRBV10-1
CASSLRDRNTGELFF | TGTGCCAGTAGTCTTCGGGACAGAAACACCGGGGAGCTGTTTTTT | TRBD1 | - | TRBJ2-2 | TRBV19
CASSRSLGLAGDVETQYF | TGTGCCAGCTCACGCTCCCTGGGACTAGCGGGAGACGTCGAGACCCAGTACTTC | TRBD2 | - | TRBJ2-5 | TRBV18
CATSDATGTSLDEQFF | TGTGCCACCAGTGATGCCACCGGGACTAGTCTTGATGAGCAGTTCTTC | TRBD2 | - | TRBJ2-1 | TRBV24-1